This T cell receptor (beta chain) was obtained from a study of control samples from healthy donors and cancer patients. Sequenced by immunoSEQ multiplex PCR; TCRdb stores in-frame clones only, minus some. Of over 80,000 clones in the sample, approximately 80% are singletons; the top ten hold 10% to 13%. The sequenced material came from blood. The source is a woman in her twenties or thirties in good health.

This chain's CDR3 is CASSEGAGYWYGYTF. The CDR3, as DNA: TGTGCCAGCAGTGAAGGTGCGGGGTACTGGTATGGCTACACCTTC. The V and J genes are TRBV2 and TRBJ1-2; D gene unclear. The CDR3 extends over 15 amino acids. Germline CDR1 SNHLY, CDR2 FYNNEI. With 1 base removed from V and 5 bases from J, the gap between germline ends came to 14 bases.